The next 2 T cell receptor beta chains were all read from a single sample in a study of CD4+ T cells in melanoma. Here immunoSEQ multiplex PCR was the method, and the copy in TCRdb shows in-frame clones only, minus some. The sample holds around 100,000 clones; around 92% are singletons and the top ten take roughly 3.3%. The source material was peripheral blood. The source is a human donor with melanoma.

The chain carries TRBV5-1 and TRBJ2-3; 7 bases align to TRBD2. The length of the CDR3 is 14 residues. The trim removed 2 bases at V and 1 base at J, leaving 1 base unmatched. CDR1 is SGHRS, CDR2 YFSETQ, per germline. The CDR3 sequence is CASSFLAGTDTQYF. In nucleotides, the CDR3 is TGCGCCAGCAGCTTCCTAGCGGGCACAGATACGCAGTATTTT.

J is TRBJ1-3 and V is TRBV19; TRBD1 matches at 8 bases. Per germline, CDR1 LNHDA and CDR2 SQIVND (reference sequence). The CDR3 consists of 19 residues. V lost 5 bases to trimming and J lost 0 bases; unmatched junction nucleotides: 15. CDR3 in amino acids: CASSPRTGRGRLSGNTIYF. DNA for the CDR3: TGTGCCAGTAGTCCCCGGACAGGGCGTGGACGCCTCTCTGGAAACACCATATATTTT.